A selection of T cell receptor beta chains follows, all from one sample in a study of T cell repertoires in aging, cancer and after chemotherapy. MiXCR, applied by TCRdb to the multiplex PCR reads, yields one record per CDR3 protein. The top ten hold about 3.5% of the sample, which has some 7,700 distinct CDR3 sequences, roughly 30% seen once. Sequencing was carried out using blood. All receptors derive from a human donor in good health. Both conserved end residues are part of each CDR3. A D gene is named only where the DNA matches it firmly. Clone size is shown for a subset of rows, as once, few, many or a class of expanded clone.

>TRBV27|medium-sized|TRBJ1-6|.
TGTGCCAGCAGTTTGCAAGGTATCAATTCACCCCTCCACTTT
CASSLQGINSPLHF
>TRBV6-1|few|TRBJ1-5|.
TGTGCCAGCAGTGGGGGCTTCCGCAATCAGCCCCAGCATTTT
CASSGGFRNQPQHF
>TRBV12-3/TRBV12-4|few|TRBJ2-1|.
TGTGCCAGCAGTCGGGACACCGGGAGGAATGAGCAGTTCTTC
CASSRDTGRNEQFF
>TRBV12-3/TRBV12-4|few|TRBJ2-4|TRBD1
TGTGCCAGCAGTTTTGACAGGGTCGGAAACATTCAGTACTTC
CASSFDRVGNIQYF
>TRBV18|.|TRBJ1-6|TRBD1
TGTGCCAGCTCACCGGGGACAGTTAATTCACCCCTCCACTTT
CASSPGTVNSPLHF
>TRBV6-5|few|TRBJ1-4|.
TGTGCCAGCAGTTTAAGTTCCGGGACAGAAAAACTGTTTTTT
CASSLSSGTEKLFF
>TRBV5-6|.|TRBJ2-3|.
TGTGCCAGCAGCTCCGGGAATGAGGGTACAGATACGCAGTATTTT
CASSSGNEGTDTQYF
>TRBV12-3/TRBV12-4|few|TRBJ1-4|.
TGTGCCAGCAGTTTGGTTCAGGGTCGAGAAAAACTGTTTTTT
CASSLVQGREKLFF
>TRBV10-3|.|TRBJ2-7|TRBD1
TGTGCCACCAGGGGGCGCTTGGAATACGAGCAGTACTTC
CATRGRLEYEQYF
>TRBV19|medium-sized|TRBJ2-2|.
TGTGCCAGTAGTATAAAGTCCACCGGGGAGCTGTTTTTT
CASSIKSTGELFF
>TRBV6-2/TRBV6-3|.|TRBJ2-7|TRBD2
TGTGCCAGCAGAGAGAGCGGGGGGGTCCCCTACGAGCAGTACTTC
CASRESGGVPYEQYF
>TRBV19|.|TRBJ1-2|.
TGTGCCAGTAGCCTAGAGGGGGGGCGCCTCTATGGCTACACCTTC
CASSLEGGRLYGYTF
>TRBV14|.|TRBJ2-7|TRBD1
TGTGCCAGCAGCCAACCGGGACAGGGAGCCTACGAGCAGTACTTC
CASSQPGQGAYEQYF
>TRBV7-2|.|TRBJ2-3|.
TGTGCCAGCAGCTTAGCCGGCGGGTGGTCAGATACGCAGTATTTT
CASSLAGGWSDTQYF
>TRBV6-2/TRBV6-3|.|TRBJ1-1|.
TGTGCCAGCACCAAGGCAGGGAGTATTGAAGCTTTCTTT
CASTKAGSIEAFF
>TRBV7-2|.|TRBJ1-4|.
TGTGCCAGCAGCTGGACAGCAACTAATGAAAAACTGTTTTTT
CASSWTATNEKLFF
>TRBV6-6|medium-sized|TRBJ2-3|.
TGTGCCAGCAGGGCGGCCATCACAGATACGCAGTATTTT
CASRAAITDTQYF
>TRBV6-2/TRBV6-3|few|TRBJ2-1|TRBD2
TGTGCCAGCAAACTAGCGGGGGGGCGCAATGAGCAGTTCTTC
CASKLAGGRNEQFF
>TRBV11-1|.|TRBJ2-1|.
TGTGCCAGCAGCTACAATGAGCAGTTCTTC
CASSYNEQFF
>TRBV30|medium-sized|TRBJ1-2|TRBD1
TGTGCCTGGAGTTCCGGGACAGGCCTCTATGGCTACACCTTC
CAWSSGTGLYGYTF
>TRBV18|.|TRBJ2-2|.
TGTGCCAGCTCACCAGGTGGGGACACCGGGGAGCTGTTTTTT
CASSPGGDTGELFF
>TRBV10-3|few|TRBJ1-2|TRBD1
TGTGCCATCACTGGAGGACAGGGGGCGGGCTATGGCTACACCTTC
CAITGGQGAGYGYTF
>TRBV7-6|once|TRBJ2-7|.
TGTGCCAGCAGCTTAGGGGGGGCGCCGGGGTACGAGCAGTACTTC
CASSLGGAPGYEQYF
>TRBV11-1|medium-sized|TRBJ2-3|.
TGTGCCAGCAGCCAGGATGGGGGGGCCACAGATACGCAGTATTTT
CASSQDGGATDTQYF